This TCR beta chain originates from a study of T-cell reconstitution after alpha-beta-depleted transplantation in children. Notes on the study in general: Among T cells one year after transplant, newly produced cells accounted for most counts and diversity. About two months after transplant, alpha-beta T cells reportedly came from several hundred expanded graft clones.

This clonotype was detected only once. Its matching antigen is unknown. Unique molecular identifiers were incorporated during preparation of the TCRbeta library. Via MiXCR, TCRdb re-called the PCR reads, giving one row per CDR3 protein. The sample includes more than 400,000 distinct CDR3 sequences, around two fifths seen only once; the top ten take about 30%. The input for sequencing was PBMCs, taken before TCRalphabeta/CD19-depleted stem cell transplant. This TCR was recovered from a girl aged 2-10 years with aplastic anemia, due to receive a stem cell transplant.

CDR3 in amino acids: CASSRRGLAGNTQYF. DNA for the CDR3: TGTGCCAGCAGCCGGCGGGGACTAGCGGGTAATACGCAGTATTTT. The chain links TRBV28 to TRBJ2-3, with TRBD2 matching over 12 bases. This CDR3 region has 15 residues. Trimming took 6 bases from V and 7 from J; bases not matched to a gene: 8. The V gene's germline CDR1 is MDHEN and CDR2 SYDVKM.